This TCR beta chain is drawn from a study of blood T cell repertoires in COVID-19. On the study more broadly: The United States, Italy and Spain provided the acute and convalescent COVID-19 samples. T cells, B-cell-depleted T cells, or PBMCs provided the cDNA or gDNA that served as material.

As processed by the authors: It was from reference gene primer amplification that nucleated cell counts were estimated. Measured with immunoSEQ multiplex PCR; TCRdb has only the in-frame clones, and not every one. For V, J and clone size, that table is used; D and trimming come from the DNA. The data contain approximately 60,000 clones, about 75% of them seen just once; the ten biggest clones take up roughly a fifth. The CDR3 covers 16 residues. Trimming at V came to 2 bases and at J to 2 bases, leaving 5 bases not matched to a gene. Germline CDR1 reads SGHRS; CDR2 reads YFSETQ. The sequencing sample was made of peripheral blood. The TCR was taken from a man aged 50-60 years with active or convalescent COVID-19. This chain links TRBV5-1 with TRBJ1-1; 11 bases are shared with TRBD1. The CDR3 spells CASSLTGTGGNTEAFF. The CDR3 DNA reads as TGCGCCAGCAGCTTAACCGGGACAGGGGGTAACACTGAAGCTTTCTTT.